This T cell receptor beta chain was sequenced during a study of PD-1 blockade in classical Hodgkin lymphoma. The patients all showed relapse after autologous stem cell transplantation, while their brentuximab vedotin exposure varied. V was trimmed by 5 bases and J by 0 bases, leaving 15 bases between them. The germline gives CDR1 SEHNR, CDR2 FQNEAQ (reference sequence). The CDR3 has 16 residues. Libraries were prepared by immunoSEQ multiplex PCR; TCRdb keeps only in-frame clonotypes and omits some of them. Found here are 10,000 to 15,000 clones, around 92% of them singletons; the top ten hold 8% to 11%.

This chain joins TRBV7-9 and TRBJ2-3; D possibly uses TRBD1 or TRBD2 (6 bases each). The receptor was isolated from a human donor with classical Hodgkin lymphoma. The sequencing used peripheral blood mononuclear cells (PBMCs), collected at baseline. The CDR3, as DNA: TGTGCCAGCAGCCACGAGGGGGGCCCTAGCACAGATACGCAGTATTTT. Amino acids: CASSHEGGPSTDTQYF.